The clone carrying this T cell receptor beta chain was observed many times. The sample comes from a study of T-cell reconstitution after alpha-beta-depleted transplantation in children. The V and J ends lost 3 bases and 2 bases respectively, with 11 bases between them. From germline, CDR1 is DFQATT and CDR2 SNEGSKA (reference sequence). The CDR3 runs to 15 residues. Preparation of the TCRbeta library used unique molecular identifiers. TCRdb recomputed calls from the PCR reads with MiXCR, one row per CDR3 protein. The table lists 190,000 or so distinct CDR3 sequences, approximately 6.8% of them singletons.

The specimen was PBMCs, collected before TCRalphabeta/CD19-depleted stem cell transplant. The receptor was isolated from a girl under three years old with combined immunodeficiency, due to receive a stem cell transplant. J is TRBJ2-6 and V is TRBV20-1, with no clear D. The CDR3 reads CSARGANTGANVLTF. CDR3 nucleotide sequence: TGCAGTGCTAGGGGTGCCAATACTGGGGCCAACGTCCTGACTTTC.